Included here is one T cell receptor (beta chain) sequence, with context. Produced via immunoSEQ multiplex PCR; TCRdb's table is partial and in-frame only. The table lists about 59,000 clones, 79% of them singletons. Trimming removed 1 base from V and 3 bases from J; junction bases left unmatched: 5. CDR1 MGHRA and CDR2 YSYEKL come from the germline V gene. CDR3 length: 16 amino acids. The data were taken from a study of blood T cell repertoires in COVID-19. The sequencing sample was made of peripheral blood. The TCR originated in a man aged 55 to 70 with acute or convalescent COVID-19. The rearrangement uses TRBV4-1 and TRBJ2-3, with 9 bases matching TRBD2. CDR3 sequence: CASSQVLAGLTDTQYF. CDR3 nucleotide sequence: TGCGCCAGCAGCCAAGTTCTAGCGGGACTTACAGATACGCAGTATTTT.